The entry below gives a single T cell receptor (beta chain) sequence along with its context. Per germline, CDR1 SGHTA and CDR2 FQGTGA. This CDR3 has 16 residues. Trimming took off 5 bases at V and 0 bases at J, with 14 bases between the two ends. This entry belongs to a study of blood T cell repertoires in COVID-19. The method was immunoSEQ multiplex PCR; TCRdb's version includes in-frame clones alone and lacks a portion of them. The sample carries roughly 220,000 clones, about 80% recorded once. The sample comprised PBMCs or T cells enriched from blood (not recorded which). This receptor was obtained from a man in his forties who had recovered from COVID-19. The chain links TRBV7-3 to TRBJ2-4; D might be TRBD2 (7 bases). The CDR3 bases are TGTGCCAGCAGCCCCACAAGGGGGGGAGCCAAAAACATTCAGTACTTC. Translating it yields CASSPTRGGAKNIQYF.